A selection of T cell receptor beta chains follows, all from one sample in a study of PD-1 blockade in classical Hodgkin lymphoma. Method: immunoSEQ multiplex PCR; TCRdb's copy keeps in-frame clones and lacks some. The sample has 19,000 or so clones, 76% seen once. Here the sequenced sample was peripheral blood mononuclear cells (PBMCs), taken before the fourth cycle of nivolumab. Every receptor here comes from a human donor with classical Hodgkin lymphoma. The CDR3 runs from the conserved cysteine through the conserved F or W. D genes are given only for firm matches. Part of the rows lack a size; the others show once, few, many or a class for expanded clones.

d_call,j_call,v_call,clone_size,cdr3_nt,cdr3_aa
TRBD1,TRBJ2-2,TRBV10-3,.,TGTGCCATCAGTTACCGGGACAGCACCGGGGAGCTGTTTTTT,CAISYRDSTGELFF
TRBD2,TRBJ2-1,TRBV10-1,.,TGCGCCAGCAGTGGACTAGCGGGGTCCAGCTCCTACAATGAGCAGTTCTTC,CASSGLAGSSSYNEQFF
TRBD1,TRBJ1-2,TRBV11-3,few,TGTGCCAGCAGCTTAGAGGGAAGACAGGGAATCTATGGCTACACCTTC,CASSLEGRQGIYGYTF
.,TRBJ2-1,TRBV12-5,once,TGTGCTAGTGGTTTGCGGGAGAGCTCCTACAATGAGCAGTTCTTC,CASGLRESSYNEQFF
.,TRBJ2-3,TRBV5-6,.,TGTGCCAGCAGCCATCCTAGCACAGATACGCAGTATTTT,CASSHPSTDTQYF
TRBD1,TRBJ2-2,TRBV29-1,.,TGCAGCGTGGCGCCGGGACAGGGGGCCGGGGAGCTGTTTTTT,CSVAPGQGAGELFF
.,TRBJ2-5,TRBV10-1,.,TGCGCCAGCGGAAGTACAAAACTAGGTATGATGGAGACCCAGTACTTC,CASGSTKLGMMETQYF
.,TRBJ1-1,TRBV6-5,.,TGTGCCAGCAGTTACTCGGGGGAGAACACTGAAGCTTTCTTT,CASSYSGENTEAFF
.,TRBJ1-2,TRBV6-5,few,TGTGCCAGCGGCGGTGGGGGTGGGGGCTACACCTTC,CASGGGGGGYTF
.,TRBJ2-5,TRBV7-6,.,TGTGCCAGCAGCTTATCAGGGGAGACCCAGTACTTC,CASSLSGETQYF
.,TRBJ2-2,TRBV6-1,.,TGTGCCAGCAGTGAAACGATGAACACCGGGGAGCTGTTTTTT,CASSETMNTGELFF
TRBD1,TRBJ2-7,TRBV6-1,.,TGTGCCACCTTGCCTCGACAGGGCGATTACGAGCAGTACTTC,CATLPRQGDYEQYF
TRBD1,TRBJ2-7,TRBV29-1,.,TGCAGCGTTGCCAGGGGGCCCTACGAGCAGTACTTC,CSVARGPYEQYF
TRBD1,TRBJ2-7,TRBV2,few,TGTGCCGGGAGTGGGACAGAAGATTACGAGCAGTACTTC,CAGSGTEDYEQYF
.,TRBJ1-5,TRBV19,.,TGTGCCAGTAGTATGGGGCAGCCCAATCAGCCCCAGCATTTT,CASSMGQPNQPQHF
.,TRBJ1-3,TRBV7-2,few,TGTGCCAGCAGCTTACGCGCAGGGGACCTAAGCTCTGGAAACACCATATATTTT,CASSLRAGDLSSGNTIYF
.,TRBJ1-1,TRBV6-5,.,TGTGCCACGGGACGGGGAACTGAAGCTTTCTTT,CATGRGTEAFF
.,TRBJ1-1,TRBV16,.,TGTGCCAGCAGCCAATCCGCGGGCACTGAAGCTTTCTTT,CASSQSAGTEAFF
.,TRBJ1-1,TRBV7-6,few,TGTGCCAGCAGCTTATTGGGATCCATGAACACTGAAGCTTTCTTT,CASSLLGSMNTEAFF
TRBD1,TRBJ1-2,TRBV7-9,.,TGTGCCAGCAACGGGGACAGGGGAAATCAGGGCTACACCTTC,CASNGDRGNQGYTF
TRBD1,TRBJ1-2,TRBV11-3,.,TGTGCCAGCAGCGACCGGGACAGTAACTATGGCTACACCTTC,CASSDRDSNYGYTF
TRBD2,TRBJ2-7,TRBV10-3,few,TGTGCCATCAGGGACCTAGCGGGACTCTACGAGCAGTACTTC,CAIRDLAGLYEQYF
.,TRBJ1-2,TRBV6-1,.,TGTGCCAGCAGCCATGGGACAATCTATGGCTACACCTTC,CASSHGTIYGYTF
.,TRBJ1-2,TRBV6-5,few,TGTGCCAGTTCCTCGGCGGATGGCTACACCTTC,CASSSADGYTF
TRBD1,TRBJ2-7,TRBV5-1,.,TGCGCCAGCAGCACCCAGACAGGGGAGTACGAGCAGTACTTC,CASSTQTGEYEQYF
.,TRBJ2-1,TRBV7-9,.,TGTGCCAGCAGCCCCCAAGGGCAGGGGCCTGAGCAGTTCTTC,CASSPQGQGPEQFF
.,TRBJ1-5,TRBV21-1,few,TGTGCCAGCAGCTGGGGGGTTGTGGGGCGGAGCAATCAGCCCCAGCATTTT,CASSWGVVGRSNQPQHF
TRBD1,TRBJ1-2,TRBV6-9,.,TGTGCCAGCAGTTCGGTGGGACAGGTCGCAGGCTACACCTTC,CASSSVGQVAGYTF
.,TRBJ1-5,TRBV9,.,TGTGCCAGCAGCGTTACAGGGTCCGACAATCAGCCCCAGCATTTT,CASSVTGSDNQPQHF
.,TRBJ1-2,TRBV6-1,.,TGTGCCAGCAGAGAGGAGCAGATCTATGGCTACACCTTC,CASREEQIYGYTF
.,TRBJ1-2,TRBV6-6,.,TGTGCCAGCGGGGAAGATGGCTACACCTTC,CASGEDGYTF
.,TRBJ2-3,TRBV6-4,.,TGTGCCAGCAGTGAGGGGGCAGAGGGAGGGACGCAGTATTTT,CASSEGAEGGTQYF
.,TRBJ2-1,TRBV25-1,.,TGTGCCAGCAGCCCCTCAGGGTATGAGCAGTTCTTC,CASSPSGYEQFF
TRBD1,TRBJ1-4,TRBV10-3,once,TGTGCCATCAGTGATTTACAGGGGGCGAACGAAAAACTGTTTTTT,CAISDLQGANEKLFF
.,TRBJ1-1,TRBV27,.,TGTGCCAGCAGTTTATCCCTCACTCTTCAAGCTTTCTTT,CASSLSLTLQAFF